A single T cell receptor (beta chain) is shown here with its context. Its target is not known. One end of the junction varies from germline; a read error may be responsible. A multiplex PCR was run with 60 Vbeta primers and 13 Jbeta primers. TCRdb keeps only in-frame clones here, not all; method: immunoSEQ multiplex PCR. The top ten hold about 9.1% of the sample, which has approximately 79,000 clones, approximately 69% seen once. At sampling all donors were nominally healthy, likely with unrecorded immune exposures. These data belong to a study of cytomegalovirus exposure and HLA in healthy donors. Overall study: In terms of ancestry, the Caucasian-associated cluster contained more than 65% of the approximately 400 genotyped donors.

Looked up from germline, CDR1 is SGHTA and CDR2 is FQGNSA. The CDR3 has 13 residues. Study-wide results and limits: Later analysis associated a missense DCLRE1C variant with TCR beta V- and J-gene trimming. HLA restriction was apparent for most CMV-associated TCR beta chains in a later analysis.

What was sequenced was PBMCs. The clonotype comes from a man aged 40-49 years in good health and CMV-seropositive. The gene calls are TRBV7-2 and TRBJ2-2; unclear D gene. The CDR3 region is CASSRANTGELFF. The CDR3 DNA sequence: TGTGCCAGCAGCCGAGCGAATACCGGGGAGCTGTTTTTT.